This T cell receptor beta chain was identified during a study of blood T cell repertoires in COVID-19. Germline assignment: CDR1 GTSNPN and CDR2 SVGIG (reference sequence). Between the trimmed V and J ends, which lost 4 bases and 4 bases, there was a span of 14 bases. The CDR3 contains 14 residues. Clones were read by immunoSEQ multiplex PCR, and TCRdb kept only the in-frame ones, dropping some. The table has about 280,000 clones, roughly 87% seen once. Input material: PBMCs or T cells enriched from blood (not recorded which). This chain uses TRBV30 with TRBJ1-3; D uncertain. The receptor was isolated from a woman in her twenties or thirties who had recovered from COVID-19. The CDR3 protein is CAWTAGSGGNTIYF. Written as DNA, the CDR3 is TGTGCCTGGACCGCGGGGTCAGGCGGAAACACCATATATTTT.